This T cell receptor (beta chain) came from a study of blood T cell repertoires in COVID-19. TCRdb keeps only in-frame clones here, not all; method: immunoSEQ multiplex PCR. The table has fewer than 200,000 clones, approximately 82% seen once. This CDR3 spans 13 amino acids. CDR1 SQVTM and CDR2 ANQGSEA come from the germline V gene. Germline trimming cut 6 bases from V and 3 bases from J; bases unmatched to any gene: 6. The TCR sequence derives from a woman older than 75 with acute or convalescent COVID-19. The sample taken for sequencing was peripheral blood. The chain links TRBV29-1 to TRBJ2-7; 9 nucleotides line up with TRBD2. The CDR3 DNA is TGCAGCGTGGTAGCGGGAGCCCTCTACGAGCAGTACTTC. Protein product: CSVVAGALYEQYF.